This T cell receptor beta chain was recovered during a study of OX40 agonist ivuxolimab in advanced cancers. Study results and caveats: At doses 0.1 to 3.0 mg/kg, CD4+ and CD8+ clones expanded.

Profiled with immunoSEQ multiplex PCR; TCRdb holds only in-frame clones, not every one. Of about 55,000 clones in the sample, approximately 86% were seen once. The CDR3 spans 15 residues. Germline V gene data show CDR1 as SGHDT and CDR2 as YYEEEE. Deletions cut 3 bases from V and 3 bases from J, with 13 bases between. In regard to this clone: The antigen remains undetermined.

The receptor's source is an adult with an advanced solid tumor such as melanoma, head and neck, liver or kidney cancer. This sample comprised CD4+ or CD8+ T cells sorted from blood, obtained in a trial of the OX40 agonist ivuxolimab. The chain joins TRBV5-6 to TRBJ1-3, with D hard to call. The CDR3 DNA reads as TGTGCCAGCAGCTCCAACCCCCGGATTGGAAACACCATATATTTT. Protein product: CASSSNPRIGNTIYF.